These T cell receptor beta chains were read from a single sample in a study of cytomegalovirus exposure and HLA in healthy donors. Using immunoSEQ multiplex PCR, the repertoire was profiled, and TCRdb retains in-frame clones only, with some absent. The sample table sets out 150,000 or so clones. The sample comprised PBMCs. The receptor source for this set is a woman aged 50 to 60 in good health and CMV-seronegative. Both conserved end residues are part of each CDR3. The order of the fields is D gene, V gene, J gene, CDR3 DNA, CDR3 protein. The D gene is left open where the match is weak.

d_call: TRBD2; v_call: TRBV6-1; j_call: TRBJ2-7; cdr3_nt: TGTGCCAGCAGTGACTGGGTAGCGGGAGGCGTCTACGAGCAGTACTTC; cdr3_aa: CASSDWVAGGVYEQYF
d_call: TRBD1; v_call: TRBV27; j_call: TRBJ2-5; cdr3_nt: TGTGCCAGCGGCAGAAAGGGGGGACAGGCGGAGACCCAGTACTTC; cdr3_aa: CASGRKGGQAETQYF
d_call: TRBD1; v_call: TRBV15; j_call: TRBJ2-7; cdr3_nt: TGTGCCTCGGGGACAGGGTCCTACGAGCAGTACTTC; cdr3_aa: CASGTGSYEQYF
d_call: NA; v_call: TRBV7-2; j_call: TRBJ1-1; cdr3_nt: TGTGCCAGCAGCGCACCAGGGAATTGGATCACTGAAGCTTTCTTT; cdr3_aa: CASSAPGNWITEAFF
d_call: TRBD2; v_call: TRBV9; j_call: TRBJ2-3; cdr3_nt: TGTGCCAGCAGCGTGGGGGGGACCTTAACAGATACGCAGTATTTT; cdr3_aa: CASSVGGTLTDTQYF
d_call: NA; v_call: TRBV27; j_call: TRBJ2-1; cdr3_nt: TGTGCCAGCGGCCTTCCCCAGGACAATGAGCAGTTCTTC; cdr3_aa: CASGLPQDNEQFF
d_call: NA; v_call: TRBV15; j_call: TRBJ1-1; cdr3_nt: TGTGCCACCAGCAGAGAGATAGCACAGGGTGGCACTGAAGCTTTCTTT; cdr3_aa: CATSREIAQGGTEAFF
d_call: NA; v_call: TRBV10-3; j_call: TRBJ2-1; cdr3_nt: TGTGCCATCAGTGCTGACAGATGGGGTGAGCAGTTCTTC; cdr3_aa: CAISADRWGEQFF
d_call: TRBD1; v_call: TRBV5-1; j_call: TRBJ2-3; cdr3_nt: TGCGCCAGCAGCTTGGGGGAAAACAGGGGAGTGGATACGCAGTATTTT; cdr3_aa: CASSLGENRGVDTQYF
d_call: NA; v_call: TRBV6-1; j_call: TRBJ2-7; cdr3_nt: TGTGCCAGCAGTTCTGACACCTCCTACGAGCAGTACTTC; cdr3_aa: CASSSDTSYEQYF
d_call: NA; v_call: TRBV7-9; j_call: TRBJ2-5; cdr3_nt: TGTGCCAGCAGCAATCTAATGCCAGGGAACCCCCAGTACTTC; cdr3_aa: CASSNLMPGNPQYF
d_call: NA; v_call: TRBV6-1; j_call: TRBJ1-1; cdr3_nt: TGTGCCAGCAGTGAACCGGGATCCTACAACACTGAAGCTTTCTTT; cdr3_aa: CASSEPGSYNTEAFF
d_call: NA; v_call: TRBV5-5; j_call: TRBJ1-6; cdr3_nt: TGTGCCAGCAGTTCAATCGAGGCAGTCCCGTCACCCCTCCACTTT; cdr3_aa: CASSSIEAVPSPLHF
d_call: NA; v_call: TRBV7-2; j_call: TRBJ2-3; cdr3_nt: TGTGCCAGCAGCTTAGGGACAGGCACAGATACGCAGTATTTT; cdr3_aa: CASSLGTGTDTQYF
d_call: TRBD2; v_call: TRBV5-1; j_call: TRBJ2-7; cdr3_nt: TGCGCCAGCAGCCCAGAAACTAGCGGGAGGCACGAGCAGTACTTC; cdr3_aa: CASSPETSGRHEQYF
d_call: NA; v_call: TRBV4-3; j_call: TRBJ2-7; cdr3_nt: TGCGCCAGCAGCCAAGATGCAGGAGGGGGCGAGGCCTACGAGCAGTACTTC; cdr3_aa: CASSQDAGGGEAYEQYF
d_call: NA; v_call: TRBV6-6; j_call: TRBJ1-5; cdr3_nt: TGTGCCAGCAGTAGACCGGGACAAGGTAGCAATCAGCCCCAGCATTTT; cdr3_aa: CASSRPGQGSNQPQHF
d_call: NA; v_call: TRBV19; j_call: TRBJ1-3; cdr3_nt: TGTGCCAGTAGTATAGGTGCGGGGCCTGGAAACACCATATATTTT; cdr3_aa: CASSIGAGPGNTIYF
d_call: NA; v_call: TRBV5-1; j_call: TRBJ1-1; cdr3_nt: TGCGCCAGCAGCCCAGGGGATACAGGGATGAACACTGAAGCTTTCTTT; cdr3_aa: CASSPGDTGMNTEAFF
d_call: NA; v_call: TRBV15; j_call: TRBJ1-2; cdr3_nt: TGTGCCACCAGCAGAGATGGCGGAGGGAACTATGGCTACACCTTC; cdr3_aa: CATSRDGGGNYGYTF
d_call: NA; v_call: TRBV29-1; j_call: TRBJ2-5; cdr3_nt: TGCAGCGTTGGGGCAGGGGTGGGCGAGACCCAGTACTTC; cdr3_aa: CSVGAGVGETQYF
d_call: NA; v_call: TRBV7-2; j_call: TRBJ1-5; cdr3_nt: TGTGCCAGCAGCCCTATCAATCAGCCCCAGCATTTT; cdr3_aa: CASSPINQPQHF
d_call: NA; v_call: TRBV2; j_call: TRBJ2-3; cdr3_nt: TGTGCCAGCAAAACTAGCCACATGGTCGCAGATACGCAGTATTTT; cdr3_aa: CASKTSHMVADTQYF
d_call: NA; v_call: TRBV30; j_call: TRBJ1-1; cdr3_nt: TGTGCCTGGATCTCGGGGGTCACTGAAGCTTTCTTT; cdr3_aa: CAWISGVTEAFF
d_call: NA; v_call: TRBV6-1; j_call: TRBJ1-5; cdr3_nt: TGTGCCAGCAGTGAAGGGGGAGGAAGACGTCAGCCCCAGCATTTT; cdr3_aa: CASSEGGGRRQPQHF
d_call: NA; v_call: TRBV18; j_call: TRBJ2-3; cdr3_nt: TGTGCCAGCTCGCTAGACCGGGAAAATACGCAGTATTTT; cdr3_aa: CASSLDRENTQYF
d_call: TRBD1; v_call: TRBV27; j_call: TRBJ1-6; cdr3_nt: TGTGCCAGCAGTCGACGAGGACAGGGGCTTCGTTTTATGGATTCACCCCTCCACTTT; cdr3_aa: CASSRRGQGLRFMDSPLHF
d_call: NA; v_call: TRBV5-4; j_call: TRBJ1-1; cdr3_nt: TGTGCCAGCAGCTTGGCTGGGGGCATGAACACTGAAGCTTTCTTT; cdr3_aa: CASSLAGGMNTEAFF
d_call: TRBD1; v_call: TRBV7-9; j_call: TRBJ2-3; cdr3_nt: TGTGCCAGCAGCCAAAAGGACAGGGCAAGCACAGATACGCAGTATTTT; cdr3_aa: CASSQKDRASTDTQYF
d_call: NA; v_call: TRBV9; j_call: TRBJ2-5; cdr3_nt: TGTGCCAGCTCCACTGGGACTTTCCAAGAGACCCAGTACTTC; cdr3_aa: CASSTGTFQETQYF
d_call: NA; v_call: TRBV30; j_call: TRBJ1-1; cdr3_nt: TGTGCCTGGAGTGTACAAGGGGTGTACGCTTTCTTT; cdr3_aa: CAWSVQGVYAFF
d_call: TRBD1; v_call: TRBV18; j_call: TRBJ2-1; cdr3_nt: TGTGCCAGCTCACCCGGGACAGAGCTCTACAATGAGCAGTTCTTC; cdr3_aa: CASSPGTELYNEQFF
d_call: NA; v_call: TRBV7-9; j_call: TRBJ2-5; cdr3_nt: TGTGCCAGCAGCTTGGACTACCAAGAGACCCAGTACTTC; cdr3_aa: CASSLDYQETQYF
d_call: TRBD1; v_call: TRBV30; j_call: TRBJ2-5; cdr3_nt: TGTGCCTGGCACGGACAGGTTCAAGAGACCCAGTACTTC; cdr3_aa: CAWHGQVQETQYF
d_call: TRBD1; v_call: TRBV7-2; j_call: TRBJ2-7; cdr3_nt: TGTGCCAGCAGTCCATACTTGACAGGGATAAAGTCCTACGAGCAGTACTTC; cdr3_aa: CASSPYLTGIKSYEQYF
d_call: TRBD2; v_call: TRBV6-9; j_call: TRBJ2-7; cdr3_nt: TGTGCCAGCAGTTATTCGATCCCACTAGCGGGAGATGGGGGATACGAGCAGTACTTC; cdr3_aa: CASSYSIPLAGDGGYEQYF
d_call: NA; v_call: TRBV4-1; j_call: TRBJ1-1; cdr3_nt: TGCGCCAGCAGCCAAGATGGGAGGGATCAACGGAACACTGAAGCTTTCTTT; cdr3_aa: CASSQDGRDQRNTEAFF
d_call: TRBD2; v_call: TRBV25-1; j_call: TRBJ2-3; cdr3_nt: TGTGCCAGCAGTGAAGGGGTCCGGGGGGGCGCGGATACGCAGTATTTT; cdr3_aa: CASSEGVRGGADTQYF
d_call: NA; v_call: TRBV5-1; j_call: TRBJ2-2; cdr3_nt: TGCGCCAGCAGCCCGGGTCAGAGCACCGGGGAGCTGTTTTTT; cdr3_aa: CASSPGQSTGELFF
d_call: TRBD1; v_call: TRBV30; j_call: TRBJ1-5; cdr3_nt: TGTGCCTGGAGTCGGGACAGGGGGTTTAATAGCAATCAGCCCCAGCATTTT; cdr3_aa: CAWSRDRGFNSNQPQHF